Presented here are 27 T cell receptor beta chains from one specimen sequenced in a study of spatial heterogeneity in lung cancer. TCRdb itself ran the 5' RACE reads through MiXCR, one entry per CDR3 protein. Among tens of thousands of distinct CDR3 sequences, roughly 8% were seen once, and the ten largest hold roughly 28%. Documented time point: sample taken at primary tumor resection. Sequencing used PBMCs, obtained at surgery. The receptors were sampled from a male donor with early-stage non-small cell lung cancer.

The sample holds many counts of this clonotype. CDR3 nucleotide sequence: TGTGCCAGCAGCCAGCAGGGGGATACGCAGTATTTT. This codes for CASSQQGDTQYF. The chain recombines TRBV3-1 with TRBJ2-3; possible D gene TRBD1, 6 bases. Trimming cost V 3 bases and J 6 bases, with 7 bases left between them. This CDR3 is built from 12 residues. Looked up from germline, CDR1 is LGHDT and CDR2 is YNNKEL (reference sequence).

This clonotype was recorded at least ten times. The chain uses TRBV5-5 and TRBJ2-2, with D perhaps matching TRBD1 or TRBD2 (5 bases each). The CDR3 totals 16 residues. Trimming removed 3 bases from V and 1 base from J, with 13 bases in between. Germline CDR1 is SGHKS and CDR2 is YYEKEE (reference sequence). CDR3 coding DNA: TGTGCCAGCAGCTCGCCAAGGGGACGGAACACCGGGGAGCTGTTTTTT. Protein product: CASSSPRGRNTGELFF.

This chain links TRBV12-3 or TRBV12-4 with TRBJ1-3; 7 bases agree with TRBD1. The CDR3 has 14 amino acids. The V segment lost 10 bases and the J segment 2 bases; nucleotides outside the gene matches: 8. In DNA form, the CDR3 reads TGTGCCAACCAAATAACAGGGGCTGGAAACACCATATATTTT. It specifies CANQITGAGNTIYF.

This rearrangement joins TRBV24-1 to TRBJ2-2; 9 bases align to TRBD1. V dropped 0 bases and J dropped 0; count of bases not matched to a gene: 4. The CDR3 is 18 amino acids. Per germline, CDR1 KGHDR and CDR2 SFDVKD. The CDR3 DNA reads as TGTGCCACCAGTGATTTGGACACAGGGGGCGCGAACACCGGGGAGCTGTTTTTT. Translated, it gives CATSDLDTGGANTGELFF.

This clonotype was counted many times. The V gene is TRBV29-1, the J gene TRBJ2-7; maybe TRBD2 (6 bases). The germline V and J ends were trimmed by 6 bases and 5 bases, with 11 bases remaining between them. The CDR3 runs to 11 residues. The V gene's germline CDR1 is SQVTM and CDR2 ANQGSEA. CDR3 coding DNA: TGCAGCGTACGACTAGGCCACGAGCAGTACGTC. As protein: CSVRLGHEQYV.

This clonotype appeared many times. The chain uses TRBV6-5 and TRBJ1-1; TRBD1 matches at 8 bases. CDR1 and CDR2 (germline): MNHEY, SVGAGI. The junction had 4 bases not matched to a gene; V was cut back by 0 bases and J by 1 base. This CDR3 has 16 residues. CDR3 nucleotide sequence: TGTGCCAGCAGTTACTCGGTTGGACAGGGGAACACTGAAGCTTTCTTT. This gives the protein CASSYSVGQGNTEAFF.

This clonotype showed up many times. The chain has TRBV12-3 or TRBV12-4 and TRBJ2-7, with D uncertain. V was cut by 1 base and J by 6 bases, with 4 bases left in between. The CDR3 is 11 residues long. Here the CDR3 reads CASSLVSEQYF. CDR3 DNA: TGTGCCAGCAGTTTAGTCTCCGAGCAGTACTTC.

This clonotype was counted ten times or more. This chain connects TRBV5-1 to TRBJ2-1; the D gene is possibly TRBD1 (6 bases). CDR1 is SGHRS, CDR2 YFSETQ, per germline. This CDR3 comprises 16 residues. Trimming stripped 4 bases from V and 0 bases from J, with 14 bases between. The CDR3 region is CASSPRQVRSYNEQFF. The CDR3 nucleotides read TGCGCCAGCAGCCCGAGACAGGTCCGCTCCTACAATGAGCAGTTCTTC.

This clonotype was found once. The V and J genes are TRBV5-8 and TRBJ1-2; D ambiguous. The CDR3 consists of 12 residues. Per germline, CDR1 SGHTS and CDR2 YDEGEE. V was shortened by 5 bases and J by 8 bases, with 13 bases between the two germline ends. The chain's CDR3 is CASSPSGWGYTF. Written as DNA, the CDR3 is TGTGCCAGCAGTCCGTCTGGATGGGGCTACACCTTC.

This clonotype was counted ten times or more. The chain uses TRBV29-1 and TRBJ2-1; perhaps TRBD2 as D (5 bases). With 4 bases removed from V and 7 bases from J, the gap between germline ends came to 26 bases. The CDR3 has 17 residues. CDR1 is SQVTM, CDR2 ANQGSEA, per germline. The CDR3 sequence: CSVAAGLLDLAANEQFF. CDR3 coding DNA: TGCAGCGTTGCCGCCGGGTTATTGGACTTGGCTGCGAATGAGCAGTTCTTC.

Ten or more counts support this clonotype. The chain joins TRBV7-2 to TRBJ1-4, with D uncertain. The CDR3 has 13 amino acids. CDR1 is SGHTA, CDR2 FQGNSA, per germline. Trimming left V 5 bases short and J 6 bases short, with 10 bases between. The CDR3 sequence: CASSVQRDEKLFF. In nucleotides, the CDR3 is TGTGCCAGCAGCGTTCAGCGAGATGAAAAACTGTTTTTT. Complete variable domain (other parts from reference TRBV7-2 and TRBJ1-4): GAGVSQSPSNKVTEKGKDVELRCDPISGHTALYWYRQSLGQGLEFLIYFQGNSAPDKSGLPSDRFSAERTGGSVSTLTIQRTQQEDSAVYLCASSVQRDEKLFFGSGTQLSVL.

This clonotype was counted between two and nine times. J is TRBJ2-3 and V is TRBV2; D ambiguous. The CDR3 spans 12 residues. Per the germline V gene, CDR1 is SNHLY and CDR2 is FYNNEI. V was shortened by 6 bases and J by 4 bases, with 8 bases between the two germline ends. The CDR3 spells CASSETADTQYF. The CDR3 DNA sequence: TGTGCCAGCAGCGAAACAGCAGATACGCAGTATTTT.

This clonotype has more than one count but fewer than ten. V and J are TRBV11-2 and TRBJ2-3; TRBD2 agrees at 13 bases. Germline V gene sequence: CDR1 SGHAT, CDR2 FQNNGV. J gave up 5 bases and V 5 bases, and 7 bases lay outside the gene matches. The CDR3 has 16 residues. CDR3 amino acids: CASSTRTSGSLDTQYF. In nucleotides, the CDR3 is TGTGCCAGCAGCACCCGGACTAGCGGGAGTCTAGATACGCAGTATTTT.

This clonotype was picked up many times. The chain links TRBV6-6 to TRBJ2-4, with D maybe TRBD2 (5 bases). Trimming took 3 bases from V and 0 from J, leaving 15 bases between them. The length of the CDR3 is 17 residues. CDR1 is MNHNY and CDR2 is SVGAGI in the germline V gene (reference sequence). CDR3 protein: CASSYDSGGLAKNIQYF. As DNA, the CDR3 is TGTGCCAGCAGTTATGATTCTGGAGGCCTAGCCAAAAACATTCAGTACTTC.

The chain recombines TRBV30 with TRBJ2-7, with 8 nucleotides matching TRBD1. The V and J ends lost 3 bases and 4 bases, in that order; junction bases with no gene match: 5. CDR1 is GTSNPN and CDR2 is SVGIG in the germline V gene (reference sequence). The CDR3 loop spans 13 amino acids. CDR3 amino acids: CAWRDRVRYEQYF. The DNA for the CDR3 is TGTGCCTGGAGGGACAGGGTAAGATACGAGCAGTACTTC.

This clonotype appeared many times. J is TRBJ1-1 and V is TRBV6-5, with 7 positions matching TRBD1. Germline V lookup: CDR1 MNHEY, CDR2 SVGAGI. V was clipped by 6 bases and J by 3 bases; unmatched bases: 7. This CDR3 contains 14 residues. In DNA form, the CDR3 reads TGTGCCAGCAGCTCGGGACAGAGATACACTGAAGCTTTCTTT. This sequence encodes CASSSGQRYTEAFF.

This clonotype has more than one count but fewer than ten. The chain joins TRBV7-2 to TRBJ1-1, with D perhaps matching TRBD1 (6 bases). This CDR3 has 15 amino acids. V was cut by 2 bases and J by 3 bases, with 13 bases left in between. Germline values: CDR1 SGHTA, CDR2 FQGNSA. Here the CDR3 reads CASSLPTGSYTEAFF. The CDR3 region has the DNA TGTGCCAGCAGCTTACCGACAGGAAGCTACACTGAAGCTTTCTTT.

The rearrangement joins TRBV19 to TRBJ2-4; D is unresolved. V was pared by 3 bases and J by 1 base, with 13 bases between. The germline V gene has CDR1 LNHDA and CDR2 SQIVND (reference sequence). This CDR3 is built from 16 residues. CDR3 sequence: CASSIGQAWAKNIQYF. In DNA form, the CDR3 reads TGTGCCAGTAGTATCGGGCAGGCCTGGGCCAAAAACATTCAGTACTTC.

The J gene is TRBJ2-3, the V gene TRBV20-1; no definite D call. CDR1 is DFQATT and CDR2 is SNEGSKA in the germline V gene (reference sequence). The CDR3 sequence is 13 residues long. V lost 0 bases and J 2 bases, leaving 6 bases between the germline ends. CDR3 bases: TGCAGTGCTAGAGAGGCCAACACAGATACGCAGTATTTT. It codes for CSAREANTDTQYF.

Ten or more counts support this clonotype. The CDR3 DNA reads TGTGCCAGCAGTTATTTCTATAAACGGGACAGGGAGTATGGCTACACCTTC. It translates to CASSYFYKRDREYGYTF. The chain employs TRBV6-5 and TRBJ1-2, with 9 nucleotides matching TRBD1. CDR1 and CDR2 (germline): MNHEY, SVGAGI. Trimming took 3 bases from V and 5 from J; bases not matched to a gene: 13. This CDR3 has 17 amino acids.

This clonotype came up many times. The chain carries TRBV12-3 or TRBV12-4 and TRBJ2-7, with a tentative D call TRBD2 (5 bases). Trimming stripped 5 bases from V and 5 bases from J, with 16 bases between. The CDR3 contains 14 residues. Written as DNA, the CDR3 is TGTGCCAGCAGTCTTGGGGTCGGGATTAACGAGCAGTACGTC. It is translated as CASSLGVGINEQYV.

This clonotype was found a few times. The chain combines TRBV7-2 with TRBJ2-1; 16 bases match TRBD2. This CDR3 spans 17 amino acids. Germline V gives CDR1 SGHTA, CDR2 FQGNSA. Unmatched junction bases numbered 10, after V lost 4 bases and J lost 10 bases. CDR3: CASSSTPGLAGGQEQFF. The CDR3 nucleotides are TGTGCCAGCAGCTCCACCCCGGGACTAGCGGGGGGGCAAGAGCAGTTCTTC.

This clonotype was seen ten or more times. The V gene is TRBV27, the J gene TRBJ2-1; TRBD2 matches at 8 bases. Germline V CDR1 and CDR2: MNHEY, SMNVEV (reference sequence). The CDR3 extends over 15 amino acids. Trimming cost V 3 bases and J 7 bases; bases outside gene matches: 8. This chain's CDR3 is CASSLVAGTSNEQFF. The CDR3 DNA is TGTGCCAGCAGTTTGGTTGCCGGGACTAGTAATGAGCAGTTCTTC.

This clonotype was counted many times. The V call is TRBV13, the J call TRBJ2-1; D perhaps matches TRBD2 (5 bases). Germline V lookup: CDR1 PRHDT, CDR2 FYEKMQ (reference sequence). The CDR3 covers 15 residues. V gave up 5 bases and J gave up 0 bases, with 11 bases separating them. CDR3 sequence: CASSTRLSSYNEQFF. As DNA, the CDR3 is TGTGCCAGCAGCACCCGACTAAGCTCCTACAATGAGCAGTTCTTC. Combining the CDR3 with reference TRBV13 and TRBJ2-1 gives the whole variable domain AAGVIQSPRHLIKEKRETATLKCYPIPRHDTVYWYQQGPGQDPQFLISFYEKMQSDKGSIPDRFSAQQFSDYHSELNMSSLELGDSALYFCASSTRLSSYNEQFFGPGTRLTVL.

At least ten counts were recorded for this clonotype. V is TRBV4-3 and J is TRBJ2-3, with TRBD1 matching 9 bases. From germline, CDR1 is LGHNA and CDR2 YSLEER. The CDR3 is made up of 22 amino acids. Trimming at V came to 1 base and at J to 0 bases, leaving 20 bases not matched to a gene. The CDR3 spells CASSQVRLRSGTGQSSTDTQYF. DNA for the CDR3: TGCGCCAGCAGCCAAGTCCGGCTCAGGTCCGGGACAGGGCAGTCTAGCACAGATACGCAGTATTTT.

The chain joins TRBV7-8 to TRBJ1-3; 8 nucleotides align to TRBD1. The V gene end was trimmed by 3 bases and the J gene end by 3 bases; junction bases not matched to a gene: 4. The CDR3 runs to 15 residues. Germline V CDR1 and CDR2: SGHVS, FQNEAQ. CDR3 nucleotide sequence: TGTGCCAGCAGCTTTCTGGACAGGGATGGAAACACCATATATTTT. Amino acid sequence: CASSFLDRDGNTIYF.

This clonotype was found many times. This chain connects TRBV7-2 to TRBJ2-2; tentatively, D is TRBD2 (6 bases). V gave up 7 bases and J gave up 1 base, with 13 bases separating them. This CDR3 has 15 amino acids. In germline, CDR1 is SGHTA, CDR2 FQGNSA. For the CDR3, the DNA is TGTGCCAGCACTACCGCGGAGGGGAACACCGGGGAGCTGTTTTTT. Its translation: CASTTAEGNTGELFF.